This T cell receptor beta chain was observed in a study of blood T cell repertoires in COVID-19. Study context: Nucleic acid was either cDNA or gDNA, and it came from T cells, B-cell-depleted T cells, or PBMCs.

CDR3 length equals 16 residues. V was pared by 0 bases and J by 7 bases, with 16 bases between. Looked up from germline, CDR1 is MGHRA and CDR2 is YSYEKL. Using immunoSEQ multiplex PCR, the repertoire was profiled, and TCRdb retains in-frame clones only, with some absent. The sample consists of some 200,000 clones, about nine tenths of them appearing once. The sequencing sample was made of peripheral blood. This TCR came from a man aged 50 or older with acute or convalescent COVID-19. V gene TRBV4-1 combines with J gene TRBJ1-5, with a tentative D call TRBD1 (6 bases). CDR3 sequence reads: CASSQDRTAWEQPQHF. For the CDR3, the DNA is TGCGCCAGCAGCCAAGATAGGACAGCTTGGGAGCAGCCCCAGCATTTT.